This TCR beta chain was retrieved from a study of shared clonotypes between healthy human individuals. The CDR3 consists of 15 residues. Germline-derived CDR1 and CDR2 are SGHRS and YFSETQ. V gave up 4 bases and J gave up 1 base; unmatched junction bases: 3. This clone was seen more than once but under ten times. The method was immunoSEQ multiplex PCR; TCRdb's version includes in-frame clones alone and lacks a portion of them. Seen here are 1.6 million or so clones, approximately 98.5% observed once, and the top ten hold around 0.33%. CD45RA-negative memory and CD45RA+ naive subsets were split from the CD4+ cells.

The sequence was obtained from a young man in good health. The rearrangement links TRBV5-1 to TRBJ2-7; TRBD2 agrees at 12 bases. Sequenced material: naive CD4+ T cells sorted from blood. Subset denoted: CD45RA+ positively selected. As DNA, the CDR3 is TGCGCCAGCAGCGGGGGACTAGCGGGTTCCTACGAGCAGTACTTC. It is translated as CASSGGLAGSYEQYF.